This T cell receptor (beta chain) was found in a study of cytomegalovirus exposure and HLA in healthy donors. Regarding the study as a whole: A later analysis linked some 17,000 TCR beta sequences to HLA alleles at 0.05 false discovery rate. According to a later analysis, most TCR beta chains associated with CMV appeared HLA-restricted. Earlier results showed most TCR beta V segments being productive about 90% or about 30% of the time.

The table lists this clone with a few counts. No antigen is known for it. Sampled while nominally healthy, donors likely had unrecorded immune exposures. PCR involved 60 Vbeta and 13 Jbeta primers. Sequenced by immunoSEQ multiplex PCR; TCRdb stores in-frame clones only, minus some. Found here are under 150,000 clones, 70% to 80% of them singletons; the top ten hold less than 4%. Germline CDR1 and CDR2: MNHNS and SASEGT. This CDR3 spans 13 amino acids. The V and J ends lost 5 bases and 4 bases respectively, with 9 bases between them. The chain recombines TRBV6-1 with TRBJ1-5; D unresolved. The specimen was PBMCs. This TCR came from a man younger than 40 in good health and CMV-seronegative. For the CDR3, the DNA is TGTGCCAGCAGTCAAAGGGAGAATCAGCCCCAGCATTTT. This encodes CASSQRENQPQHF.